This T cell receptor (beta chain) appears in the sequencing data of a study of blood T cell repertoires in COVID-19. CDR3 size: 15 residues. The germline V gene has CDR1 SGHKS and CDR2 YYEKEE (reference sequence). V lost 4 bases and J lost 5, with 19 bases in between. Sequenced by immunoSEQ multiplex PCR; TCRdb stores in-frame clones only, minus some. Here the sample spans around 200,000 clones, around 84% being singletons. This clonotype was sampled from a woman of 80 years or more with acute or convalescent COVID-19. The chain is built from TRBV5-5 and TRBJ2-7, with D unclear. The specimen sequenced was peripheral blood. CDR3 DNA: TGTGCCAGCAGCCCTTGGTCCCCTCCCTCGGACGAGCAGTACTTC. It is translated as CASSPWSPPSDEQYF.